The 21 T cell receptor beta chains in this list originate from one sample, sequenced in a study of cytomegalovirus exposure and HLA in healthy donors. This PCR relied on a set of 60 Vbeta primers and 13 Jbeta primers. Sequencing used immunoSEQ multiplex PCR; TCRdb keeps in-frame clones, though not all of them. The sample lists around 130,000 clones; approximately 71% were seen once. The sequenced material came from PBMCs. The receptors originated from a woman aged 55-70 years in good health and CMV-seronegative.

This chain joins TRBV25-1 and TRBJ1-3; tentatively, D is TRBD1 (6 bases). The CDR3 has 16 residues. The V end lost 9 bases, the J end lost 1 base, and 19 bases lay between the germline ends. Germline CDR1 and CDR2: MGHDK and SYGVNS. The chain's CDR3 is CARKKDRIYSGNTIYF. CDR3 DNA: TGTGCCAGGAAGAAGGACAGAATATATTCTGGAAACACCATATATTTT.

The chain links TRBV19 to TRBJ2-5; D possibly corresponds to TRBD2 (6 bases). The CDR3 spans 16 residues. Trimming left V 5 bases short and J 2 bases short, with 18 bases between. Germline CDR1 LNHDA, CDR2 SQIVND (reference sequence). The CDR3 bases are TGTGCCAGTAGTGGAAATACCAAGGCGGGGCAAGAGACCCAGTACTTC. It encodes CASSGNTKAGQETQYF.

The chain carries TRBV5-1 and TRBJ1-3; TRBD1 is a possible D gene (5 bases). The CDR3 has 22 residues. Trimming cost V 4 bases and J 0 bases, with 32 bases left between them. Germline V gene data show CDR1 as SGHRS and CDR2 as YFSETQ. CDR3 coding DNA: TGCGCCAGCAGCGCCCAACACCTCCACGCGGACGACAGCAAGAGCTCTGGAAACACCATATATTTT. This codes for CASSAQHLHADDSKSSGNTIYF.

The V call is TRBV28, the J call TRBJ2-7; tentatively, D is TRBD2 (6 bases). Deletions cut 8 bases from V and 4 bases from J, with 21 bases between. CDR1 is MDHEN and CDR2 is SYDVKM in the germline V gene. This CDR3 is built from 15 residues. CDR3 region: CASLGGLQRGYEQYF. The CDR3 DNA sequence: TGTGCCAGCCTGGGGGGACTCCAGAGGGGTTACGAGCAGTACTTC.

The chain is built from TRBV5-6 and TRBJ2-1, with D possibly matching TRBD1 (5 bases). The CDR3 covers 14 residues. Trimming removed 4 bases at V and 5 bases at J, with 13 bases between. Germline loops: CDR1 SGHDT, CDR2 YYEEEE. CDR3 DNA sequence: TGTGCCAGCAGCCGAAAGACAGAAGACAATGAGCAGTTCTTC. Residues: CASSRKTEDNEQFF. Full variable domain (remainder filled in from reference TRBV5-6 and TRBJ2-1): DAGVTQSPTHLIKTRGQQVTLRCSPKSGHDTVSWYQQALGQGPQFIFQYYEEEERQRGNFPDRFSGHQFPNYSSELNVNALLLGDSALYLCASSRKTEDNEQFFGPGTRLTVL.

The chain is built from TRBV6-6 and TRBJ2-1; 7 nucleotides match TRBD1. Trimming at V came to 7 bases and at J to 6 bases, leaving 12 bases not matched to a gene. CDR3 length equals 15 residues. Germline CDR1 MNHNY, CDR2 SVGAGI (reference sequence). The CDR3 spells CASIRDLTGSNEQFF. As DNA, the CDR3 is TGTGCCAGCATCCGAGACCTGACAGGGAGCAATGAGCAGTTCTTC.

V is TRBV27 and J is TRBJ2-2; D not resolved. The ends were cut back, 7 bases at V and 7 bases at J, with 16 bases in the middle. The CDR3 sequence is 14 residues long. Germline-derived CDR1 and CDR2 are MNHEY and SMNVEV (reference sequence). The CDR3 sequence: CASTQPLISGELFF. DNA of the CDR3: TGTGCCAGCACCCAACCTCTTATTAGCGGGGAGCTGTTTTTT.

This clone was picked up a small number of times. The rearrangement joins TRBV6-5 to TRBJ2-2; a weak D match, TRBD2 (5 bases). V gave up 0 bases and J gave up 1 base, with 9 bases separating them. Germline CDR1 MNHEY, CDR2 SVGAGI. This CDR3 is built from 16 residues. The CDR3 coding sequence is TGTGCCAGCAGTTACTCACGGACTCGGAACACCGGGGAGCTGTTTTTT. This encodes CASSYSRTRNTGELFF.

The chain carries TRBV6-5 and TRBJ2-7; TRBD1 is a possible D gene (6 bases). This CDR3 is 15 amino acids long. The germline V gene encodes CDR1 MNHEY and CDR2 SVGAGI. Trimming removed 2 bases at V and 2 bases at J, with 13 bases between. The CDR3: CASSYPQGNTYEQYF. The CDR3 DNA reads TGTGCCAGCAGTTACCCCCAGGGGAATACCTACGAGCAGTACTTC.

The chain links TRBV14 to TRBJ2-5; TRBD2 agrees at 12 bases. Germline CDR1 is SGHDN and CDR2 is FVKESK. The V and J ends lost 4 bases and 2 bases, in that order; junction bases with no gene match: 5. This CDR3 has 16 amino acids. The CDR3 is CASSRRLAGDQETQYF. CDR3 DNA sequence: TGTGCCAGCAGCCGCCGACTAGCGGGGGATCAAGAGACCCAGTACTTC.

Note on this clone: The same CDR3 is also encoded by other DNA sequences in this sample. The V and J genes are TRBV6-5 and TRBJ2-6, with 8 bases lining up with TRBD1. V lost 9 bases to trimming and J lost 2 bases; unmatched junction nucleotides: 3. This CDR3 has 14 amino acids. In germline, CDR1 is MNHEY, CDR2 SVGAGI. CDR3 residues: CASRTGTGANVLTF. The CDR3 DNA reads as TGTGCCAGTCGGACAGGGACTGGGGCCAACGTCCTGACTTTC.

The chain combines TRBV7-6 with TRBJ1-1, with D uncertain. This CDR3 spans 13 amino acids. The V gene lost 2 bases and the J gene lost 0 bases, with 4 bases spanning the gap. Germline loops: CDR1 SGHVS, CDR2 FNYEAQ. DNA for the CDR3: TGTGCCAGCAGCTTATCTCTGAACACTGAAGCTTTCTTT. Its translation: CASSLSLNTEAFF.

This clone has only a few counts. The gene calls are TRBV30 and TRBJ2-5, with D possibly being TRBD1 (6 bases). Deletions cut 1 base from V and 2 bases from J, with 8 bases between. The length of the CDR3 is 13 residues. Germline values: CDR1 GTSNPN, CDR2 SVGIG (reference sequence). The CDR3 region has the DNA TGTGCCTGGAGTGGGGGGCCACAAGAGACCCAGTACTTC. This sequence encodes CAWSGGPQETQYF.

The chain has TRBV12-5 and TRBJ2-7, with D possibly matching TRBD2 (5 bases). The CDR3 is 15 amino acids. CDR1 is LGHNT, CDR2 FRNRAP, per germline. The V end was cut by 6 bases, the J end by 3 bases, with 18 bases between. CDR3 region: CASGQPSSHHYEQYF. Here the CDR3 DNA reads TGTGCTAGTGGCCAGCCCTCTAGCCACCACTACGAGCAGTACTTC.

The chain carries TRBV9 and TRBJ2-1, with 8 nucleotides matching TRBD1. Per the germline V gene, CDR1 is SGDLS and CDR2 is YYNGEE. The CDR3 covers 15 residues. The ends lost 3 bases at V and 9 bases at J; junction bases unmatched: 11. In DNA, the CDR3 is TGTGCCAGCAGCGACTCGGGACAGGTCCTGAGTGAGCAGTTCTTC. Protein product: CASSDSGQVLSEQFF.

The V gene is TRBV5-6, the J gene TRBJ2-7, with D unresolved. Germline CDR1 SGHDT, CDR2 YYEEEE. There are 12 residues in the CDR3. Trimming cost V 1 base and J 6 bases, with 8 bases left between them. The chain's CDR3 is CASSLTQAEQYF. In DNA form, the CDR3 reads TGTGCCAGCAGCTTGACTCAAGCCGAGCAGTACTTC. The full variable domain, with the rest looked up from reference TRBV5-6 and TRBJ2-7, is DAGVTQSPTHLIKTRGQQVTLRCSPKSGHDTVSWYQQALGQGPQFIFQYYEEEERQRGNFPDRFSGHQFPNYSSELNVNALLLGDSALYLCASSLTQAEQYFGPGTRLTVT.

J is TRBJ1-1 and V is TRBV13; a possible D gene is TRBD1 (6 bases). This CDR3 spans 13 amino acids. Deletions cut 0 bases from V and 6 bases from J, with 8 bases between. Germline V gives CDR1 PRHDT, CDR2 FYEKMQ (reference sequence). The CDR3 sequence: CASSLGGGAEAFF. The CDR3, as DNA: TGTGCCAGCAGCTTAGGTGGGGGCGCTGAAGCTTTCTTT.

The J gene is TRBJ1-1, the V gene TRBV19; 9 bases match TRBD1. In germline, CDR1 is LNHDA, CDR2 SQIVND (reference sequence). The CDR3 extends over 13 amino acids. V shed 7 bases, J shed 4 bases, and the junction held 4 bases outside the gene matches. In DNA form, the CDR3 reads TGTGCCAGTACCGGGGACAGGGTCACTGAAGCTTTCTTT. This translates into CASTGDRVTEAFF.

The V call is TRBV5-1, the J call TRBJ2-7; maybe TRBD1 (6 bases). Per germline, CDR1 SGHRS and CDR2 YFSETQ. The CDR3 has 14 amino acids. Trimming took off 5 bases at V and 6 bases at J, with 18 bases between the two ends. CDR3 region: CASSPQGRAAEQYF. In DNA form, the CDR3 reads TGCGCCAGCAGTCCACAGGGCAGGGCGGCCGAGCAGTACTTC.

The chain recombines TRBV30 with TRBJ2-6, with 8 bases that match TRBD1. Germline-derived CDR1 and CDR2 are GTSNPN and SVGIG (reference sequence). The ends lost 5 bases at V and 1 base at J; junction bases unmatched: 4. The CDR3 is 15 amino acids. The CDR3 DNA reads as TGTGCCTGGGACAGGGGAAGGTCTGGGGCCAACGTCCTGACTTTC. Protein sequence: CAWDRGRSGANVLTF.

V gene TRBV30 combines with J gene TRBJ1-3; 11 bases are a match to TRBD1. Germline V lookup: CDR1 GTSNPN, CDR2 SVGIG (reference sequence). V dropped 1 base and J dropped 6; count of bases not matched to a gene: 2. The CDR3 is 14 amino acids. In DNA form, the CDR3 reads TGTGCCTGGAGTGAGGGACAGGGGGTAAACACCATATATTTT. Its translation is CAWSEGQGVNTIYF.